The 16 T cell receptor beta chains presented below share a single source sample, sequenced in a study of blood T cell repertoires in COVID-19. TCRdb's table, derived via immunoSEQ multiplex PCR, lists solely in-frame clones and lacks some. Of 150,000 or so clones listed, over 75% were seen once; the top ten hold roughly 11%. The sample comprised peripheral blood. The receptors come from a man aged 60-69 years with active or convalescent COVID-19.

The rearrangement joins TRBV5-4 to TRBJ1-6, with a tentative D call TRBD1 (5 bases). The length of the CDR3 is 14 residues. The ends were cut back, 0 bases at V and 9 bases at J, with 10 bases in the middle. The germline V gene has CDR1 SGHNT and CDR2 YYREEE (reference sequence). The CDR3 reads CASSLVDIGSPLHF. CDR3 DNA: TGTGCCAGCAGCTTGGTGGACATCGGTTCACCCCTCCACTTT.

CDR3 protein: CATSRGRDSPQETQYF. The CDR3 nucleotides are TGTGCCACCAGCAGAGGGAGGGACAGTCCCCAAGAGACCCAGTACTTC. The chain combines TRBV15 with TRBJ2-5, with D perhaps TRBD1 (7 bases). Trimming shortened V by 1 base and J by 1 base, and 13 bases separated the two germline ends. This CDR3 is built from 16 residues. Germline CDR1 LNHNV, CDR2 YYDKDF (reference sequence).

The chain recombines TRBV15 with TRBJ1-3, with TRBD1 matching over 11 bases. The CDR3 runs to 17 residues. Germline CDR1 LNHNV, CDR2 YYDKDF (reference sequence). V was pared by 1 base and J by 0 bases, with 2 bases of the junction left unmatched. CDR3 DNA sequence: TGTGCCACCAGCAGAGGGGACAGGGGGACCTCTGGAAACACCATATATTTT. Its protein product is CATSRGDRGTSGNTIYF.

This clone was counted a few times. The rearrangement joins TRBV19 to TRBJ1-5; TRBD1 agrees at 7 bases. The CDR3 is made up of 15 amino acids. Germline V gives CDR1 LNHDA, CDR2 SQIVND (reference sequence). With 5 bases clipped from V and 4 bases from J, the junction kept 8 bases outside the gene matches. The CDR3 loop reads CASSPQTGQNQPQHF. The CDR3 DNA is TGTGCCAGTAGTCCCCAGACAGGGCAAAATCAGCCCCAGCATTTT.

For the CDR3, the DNA is TGTGCCAGCAGCCAATCCGCTAGCGGGGGTGAGAGTGAGCAGTTCTTC. Protein sequence: CASSQSASGGESEQFF. The J gene is TRBJ2-1, the V gene TRBV3-1 (or the pseudogene TRBV3-2); 10 bases agree with TRBD2. The CDR3 runs 16 residues. In germline, CDR1 is LGHDT, CDR2 YNNKEL (reference sequence). V was pared by 2 bases and J by 9 bases, with 10 bases of the junction left unmatched.

The V gene is TRBV19, the J gene TRBJ1-1, with TRBD1 matching 7 bases. The CDR3 totals 14 residues. Germline V lookup: CDR1 LNHDA, CDR2 SQIVND (reference sequence). The V segment lost 5 bases and the J segment 1 base; nucleotides outside the gene matches: 4. CDR3 sequence: CASSVQGGNTEAFF. The CDR3 DNA follows: TGTGCCAGTAGTGTCCAGGGGGGGAACACTGAAGCTTTCTTT.

J is TRBJ2-5 and V is TRBV6-5, with D possibly TRBD2 on 5 matching bases. The germline V and J ends were trimmed by 0 bases and 5 bases, with 10 bases remaining between them. The CDR3 consists of 14 residues. In germline, CDR1 is MNHEY, CDR2 SVGAGI. The CDR3 here is CASSYSTGGETQYF. CDR3 coding DNA: TGTGCCAGCAGTTACTCAACGGGCGGGGAGACCCAGTACTTC.

This clone was seen only once. The chain is built from TRBV7-9 and TRBJ2-1; 9 bases are shared with TRBD2. The germline V gene has CDR1 SEHNR and CDR2 FQNEAQ (reference sequence). The CDR3 totals 16 residues. The junction had 6 bases not matched to a gene; V was cut back by 4 bases and J by 2 bases. The CDR3 spells CASSSGTSQAYNEQFF. CDR3 bases: TGTGCCAGCAGCTCAGGGACTAGCCAAGCCTACAATGAGCAGTTCTTC.

The chain uses TRBV27 and TRBJ1-1; possibly TRBD1 for D (5 bases). V dropped 2 bases and J dropped 3 bases, with 19 bases sitting between them. The CDR3 is made up of 17 amino acids. Germline CDR1 reads MNHEY; CDR2 reads SMNVEV (reference sequence). The CDR3 is CASSLDPRQLMYTEAFF. DNA for the CDR3: TGTGCCAGCAGTTTAGACCCCCGACAGCTAATGTACACTGAAGCTTTCTTT.

Comment on this clone: The junction departs from germline at one end; a sequencing error may be responsible. The chain is built from TRBV5-1 and TRBJ2-7; tentatively, D is TRBD2 (6 bases). There are 13 residues in the CDR3. Germline values: CDR1 SGHRS, CDR2 YFSETQ. The CDR3 DNA follows: TGCGCCAGCAGCTTGACTAGCTCCAACGAGCAGTACTTC. Protein: CASSLTSSNEQYF.

CDR3 sequence (DNA): TGTGCCAGCAGCAAACGCCGCAAGGGGTCGGCTAATGAAAAACTGTTTTTT. Amino acids: CASSKRRKGSANEKLFF. The V and J genes are TRBV21-1 and TRBJ1-4; TRBD1 was called by the table and not checked on the DNA. TRBV21-1 counts as a pseudogene. The CDR3 runs to 17 residues.

This chain joins TRBV27 and TRBJ1-4; 7 bases fit TRBD1. Per germline, CDR1 MNHEY and CDR2 SMNVEV (reference sequence). The trim removed 6 bases at V and 6 bases at J, leaving 7 bases unmatched. There are 14 residues in the CDR3. CDR3 loop: CASRSGTAYEKLFF. As DNA, the CDR3 is TGTGCCAGCAGGTCCGGGACAGCCTATGAAAAACTGTTTTTT.

V usage is TRBV7-9 and J usage is TRBJ2-7; D might be TRBD2 (5 bases). V lost 7 bases and J 0 bases, leaving 16 bases between the germline ends. Looked up from germline, CDR1 is SEHNR and CDR2 is FQNEAQ (reference sequence). The CDR3 is 15 amino acids. The CDR3 region is CASKNAGGSSYEQYF. CDR3 DNA sequence: TGTGCCAGCAAGAACGCGGGCGGTAGCTCCTACGAGCAGTACTTC.

The chain is built from TRBV3-1 (or the pseudogene TRBV3-2) and TRBJ2-7; 9 bases fit TRBD1. Germline V gene data show CDR1 as LGHDT and CDR2 as YNNKEL (reference sequence). Trimming took 4 bases from V and 6 from J; bases not matched to a gene: 7. CDR3 size: 14 residues. The CDR3 protein is CASSPGTGYLEQYF. Here the CDR3 DNA reads TGTGCCAGCAGCCCAGGGACAGGGTATCTCGAGCAGTACTTC.

This sequence joins TRBV6-1 and TRBJ1-6; TRBD1 matches at 8 bases. This CDR3 spans 16 amino acids. Germline V gives CDR1 MNHNS, CDR2 SASEGT. With 4 bases clipped from V and 1 base from J, the junction kept 3 bases outside the gene matches. The CDR3 sequence is CASSGYRGSYNSPLHF. In DNA, the CDR3 is TGTGCCAGCAGTGGCTACAGGGGGTCCTATAATTCACCCCTCCACTTT.

The chain is built from TRBV10-3 and TRBJ1-6, with a weak D call TRBD1 (6 bases). The CDR3 runs to 15 residues. Germline assignment: CDR1 ENHRY and CDR2 SYGVKD. Trimming pared 2 bases from V and 8 bases from J, leaving 13 bases between. The CDR3 here is CAISEEAGADSPLHF. DNA for the CDR3: TGTGCCATCAGTGAGGAGGCAGGGGCGGATTCACCCCTCCACTTT.